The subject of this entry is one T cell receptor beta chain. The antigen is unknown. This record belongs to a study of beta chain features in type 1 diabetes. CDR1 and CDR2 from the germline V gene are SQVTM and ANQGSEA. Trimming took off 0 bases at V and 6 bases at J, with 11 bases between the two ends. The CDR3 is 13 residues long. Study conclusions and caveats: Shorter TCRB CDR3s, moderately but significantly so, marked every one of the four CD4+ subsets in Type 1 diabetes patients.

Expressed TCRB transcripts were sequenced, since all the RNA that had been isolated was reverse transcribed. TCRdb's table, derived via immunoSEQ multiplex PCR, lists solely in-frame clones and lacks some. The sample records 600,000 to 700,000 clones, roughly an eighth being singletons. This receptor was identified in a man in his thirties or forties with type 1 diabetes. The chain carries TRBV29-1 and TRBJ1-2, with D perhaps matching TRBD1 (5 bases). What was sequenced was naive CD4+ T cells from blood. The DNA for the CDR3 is TGCAGCGTTGAAGAACAACGGGGGAATGGCTACACCTTC. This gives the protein CSVEEQRGNGYTF.